The rows below give T cell receptor beta chains drawn from one sample of a study of beta chain features in type 1 diabetes. Data came from immunoSEQ multiplex PCR; TCRdb stores just in-frame clones and leaves some out. Here the sample spans around 400,000 clones, around 16% being singletons. The sequenced sample was naive CD4+ T cells from blood. These receptor sequences come from a woman in her late teens or twenties in good health. Both conserved end residues are part of each CDR3. The order of the fields is J gene, V gene, CDR3 protein.

J gene: TRBJ2-5; V gene: TRBV30; CDR3 protein: CAWSVIQAETQYF
J gene: TRBJ2-1; V gene: TRBV25-1; CDR3 protein: CASGSFGYNEQFF
J gene: TRBJ2-2; V gene: TRBV7-9; CDR3 protein: CASSLRRSTGELFF
J gene: TRBJ2-7; V gene: TRBV7-2; CDR3 protein: CASTSDRAYEQYF
J gene: TRBJ1-1; V gene: TRBV7-9; CDR3 protein: CASSLEPGMNTEAFF
J gene: TRBJ2-1; V gene: TRBV2; CDR3 protein: CASTGGRVRNEQFF
J gene: TRBJ2-2; V gene: TRBV11-2; CDR3 protein: CASSLMTGKYTGELFF
J gene: TRBJ2-4; V gene: TRBV4-1; CDR3 protein: CASQGLAKNIQYF
J gene: TRBJ2-1; V gene: TRBV15; CDR3 protein: CATSRPLGLAEKNEQFF
J gene: TRBJ1-4; V gene: TRBV29-1; CDR3 protein: CSVGTAATNEKLFF
J gene: TRBJ2-7; V gene: TRBV28; CDR3 protein: CASRNRPAWVDEQYF
J gene: TRBJ2-1; V gene: TRBV5-4; CDR3 protein: CASSFRDRGINEQFF
J gene: TRBJ2-6; V gene: TRBV30; CDR3 protein: CAWVRVAGANVLTF
J gene: TRBJ1-1; V gene: TRBV29-1; CDR3 protein: CSVGANREAFF
J gene: TRBJ2-5; V gene: TRBV7-8; CDR3 protein: CASSLRRAGGETQYF
J gene: TRBJ1-1; V gene: TRBV7-2; CDR3 protein: CASSLWTGGNTEAFF
J gene: TRBJ2-1; V gene: TRBV28; CDR3 protein: CASGPPLGTGDSYNEQFF